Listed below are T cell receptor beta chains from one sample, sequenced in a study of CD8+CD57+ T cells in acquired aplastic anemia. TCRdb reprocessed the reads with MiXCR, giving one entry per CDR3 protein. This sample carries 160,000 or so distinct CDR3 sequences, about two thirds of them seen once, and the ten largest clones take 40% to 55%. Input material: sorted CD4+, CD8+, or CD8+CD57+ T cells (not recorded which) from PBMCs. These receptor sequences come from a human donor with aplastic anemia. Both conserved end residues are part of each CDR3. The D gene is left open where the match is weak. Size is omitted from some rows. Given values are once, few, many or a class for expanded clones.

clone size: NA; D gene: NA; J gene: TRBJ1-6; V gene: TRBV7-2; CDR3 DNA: TGTGCCAGCAGCTCCAACGGGGGTACACCCCTCCACTTT; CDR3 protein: CASSSNGGTPLHF
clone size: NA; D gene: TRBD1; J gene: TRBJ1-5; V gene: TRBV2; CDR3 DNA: TGTGCCAGCAGTGAAGAGGGGACAGGTAATCAGCCCCAGCATTTT; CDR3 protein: CASSEEGTGNQPQHF
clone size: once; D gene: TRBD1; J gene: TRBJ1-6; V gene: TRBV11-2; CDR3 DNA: TGTGCCAGCAGGCAAGGGACAGAGCTATCACCCCTCCACTTT; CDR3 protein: CASRQGTELSPLHF
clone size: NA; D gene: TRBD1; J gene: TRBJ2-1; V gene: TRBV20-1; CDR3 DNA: TGCAGTGCTAGAGACCACAGGGGGCCGGGCAATGAGCAGTTCTTC; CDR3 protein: CSARDHRGPGNEQFF
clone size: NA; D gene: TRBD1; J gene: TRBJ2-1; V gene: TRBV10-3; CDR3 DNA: TGTGCCATCAGTGCTACAGGGGCCATATACAATGAGCAGTTCTTC; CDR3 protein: CAISATGAIYNEQFF
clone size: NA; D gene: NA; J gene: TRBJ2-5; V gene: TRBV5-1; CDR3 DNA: TGCGCCAGCAGCACTGGGATCGGGTTCCGGGGGGAGACCCAGTACTTC; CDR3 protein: CASSTGIGFRGETQYF
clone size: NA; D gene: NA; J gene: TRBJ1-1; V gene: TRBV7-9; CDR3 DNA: TGTGCCAGCAGCCAGAGACAGGTGAACACTGAAGCTTTCTTT; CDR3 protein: CASSQRQVNTEAFF
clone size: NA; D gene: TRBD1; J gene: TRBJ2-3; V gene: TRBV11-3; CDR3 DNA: TGTGCCAGCAGCGGACAGGGTGTTTTCGATACGCAGTATTTT; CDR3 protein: CASSGQGVFDTQYF
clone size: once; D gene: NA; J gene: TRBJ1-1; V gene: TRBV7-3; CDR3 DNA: TGTGCCAGCAGCCTGGGACTCACTGAAGCTTTCTTT; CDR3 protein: CASSLGLTEAFF
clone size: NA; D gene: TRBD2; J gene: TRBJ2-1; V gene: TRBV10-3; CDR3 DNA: TGTGCCATCAAGGTAGCGGGGTACAATGAGCAGTTCTTC; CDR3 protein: CAIKVAGYNEQFF
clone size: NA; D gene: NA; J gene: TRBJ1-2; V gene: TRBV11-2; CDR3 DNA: TGTGCCAGCAGCCCACGACTTGGGCTAGGAGGCTACACCTTC; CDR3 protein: CASSPRLGLGGYTF
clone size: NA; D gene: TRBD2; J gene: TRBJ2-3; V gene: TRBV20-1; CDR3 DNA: TGCAGTGCTAGCGGGAGGGGGAGCACAGATACGCAGTATTTT; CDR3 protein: CSASGRGSTDTQYF
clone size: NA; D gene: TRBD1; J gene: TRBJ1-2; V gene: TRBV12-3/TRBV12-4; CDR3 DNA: TGTGCCAGCAGTAGGGGGGACAGGGAGACTAACTATGGCTACACCTTC; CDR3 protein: CASSRGDRETNYGYTF
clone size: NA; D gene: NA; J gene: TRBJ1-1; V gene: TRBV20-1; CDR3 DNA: TGCAGTGCTAGCGACGGTACTGAAGCTTTCTTT; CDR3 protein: CSASDGTEAFF
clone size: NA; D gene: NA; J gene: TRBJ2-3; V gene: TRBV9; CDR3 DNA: TGTGCCAGCAGCGTAGGGACAACTAGCACAGATACGCAGTATTTT; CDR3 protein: CASSVGTTSTDTQYF
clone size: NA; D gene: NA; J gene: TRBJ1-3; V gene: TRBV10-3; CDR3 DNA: TGTGCCATCAGTGACAGGCACACTGGAAACACCATATATTTT; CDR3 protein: CAISDRHTGNTIYF
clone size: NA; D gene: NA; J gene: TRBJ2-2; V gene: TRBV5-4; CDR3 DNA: TGTGCCAGCAGCGGATTCATGGAACCTGGGGAGCTGTTTTTT; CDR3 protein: CASSGFMEPGELFF
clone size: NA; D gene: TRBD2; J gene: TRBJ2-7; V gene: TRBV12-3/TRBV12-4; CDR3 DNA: TGTGCCAGCAGTTTTAGGTTTTCTAGCGGCCCGCACTTC; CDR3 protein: CASSFRFSSGPHF
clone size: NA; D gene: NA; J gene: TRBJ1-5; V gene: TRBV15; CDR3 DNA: TGTGCCACCAGCAGAATTTATAGCAATCAGCCCCAGCATTTT; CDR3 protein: CATSRIYSNQPQHF
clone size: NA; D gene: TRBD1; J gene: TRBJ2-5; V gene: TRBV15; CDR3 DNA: TGTGCCACCAATTGGGGACAGGGAATGCAAGAGACCCAGTACTTC; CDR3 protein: CATNWGQGMQETQYF
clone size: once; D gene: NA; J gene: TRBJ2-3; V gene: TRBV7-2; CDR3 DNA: TGTGCCAGCAGCCACGGCCGCCGGACAGATACGCAGTATTTT; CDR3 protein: CASSHGRRTDTQYF
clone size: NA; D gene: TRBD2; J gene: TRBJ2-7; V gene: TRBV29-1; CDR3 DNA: TGCAGCGTTGAAGGAGCGGGGGGACTCTACGAGCAGTACTTC; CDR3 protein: CSVEGAGGLYEQYF
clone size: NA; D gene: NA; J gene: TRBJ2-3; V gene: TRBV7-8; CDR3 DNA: TGTGCCAGCAGATCCGGGCCCCTTGCGTATTTT; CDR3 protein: CASRSGPLAYF
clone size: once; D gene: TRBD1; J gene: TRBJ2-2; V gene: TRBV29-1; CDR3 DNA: TGCAGCGTTAATCAGGGGGCGGTCACCGGGGAGCTGTTTTTT; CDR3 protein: CSVNQGAVTGELFF
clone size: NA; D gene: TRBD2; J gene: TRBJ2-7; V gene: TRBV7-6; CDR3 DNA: TGTGCCAGCAGCGCACTAGCGGGAGGGCCTGACGAGCAGTACTTC; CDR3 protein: CASSALAGGPDEQYF
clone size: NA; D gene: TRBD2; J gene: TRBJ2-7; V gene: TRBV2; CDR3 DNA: TGTGCCAGCAGTGCGCGACTAGCGGAGTACGAGCAGTACTTC; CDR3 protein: CASSARLAEYEQYF
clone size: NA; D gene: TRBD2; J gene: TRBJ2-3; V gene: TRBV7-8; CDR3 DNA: TGTGCCAGCAGCCTCGAGCGGGGAATCACAGATACGCAGTATTTT; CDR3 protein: CASSLERGITDTQYF
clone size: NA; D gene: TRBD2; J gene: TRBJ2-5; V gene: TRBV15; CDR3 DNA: TGTGCCAGCAGTCCCGGGGGGGAGCGAGAGACCCAGTACTTC; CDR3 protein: CASSPGGERETQYF
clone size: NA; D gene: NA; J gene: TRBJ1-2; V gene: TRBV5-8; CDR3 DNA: TGTGCCAGCAGCTTAGCGGGAAGGCCCGTCAGTTACTTC; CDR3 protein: CASSLAGRPVSYF
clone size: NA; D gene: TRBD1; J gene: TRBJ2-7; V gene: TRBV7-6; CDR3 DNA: TGTGCCAGCAGCTCACAGACAGGGTTATCTTACGAGCAGTACTTC; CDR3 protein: CASSSQTGLSYEQYF
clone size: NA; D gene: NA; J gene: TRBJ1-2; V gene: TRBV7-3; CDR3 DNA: TGTGCCAGCAGAACGGGGCCTGTCGGAGGTCCCTATGGCTACACCTTC; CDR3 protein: CASRTGPVGGPYGYTF
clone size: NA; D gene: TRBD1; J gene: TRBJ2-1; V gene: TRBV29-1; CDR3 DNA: TGCAGCGTTGAAGATTTACGGGGACAGGGCTCCTGCAATGAGCAGTTCTTC; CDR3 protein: CSVEDLRGQGSCNEQFF
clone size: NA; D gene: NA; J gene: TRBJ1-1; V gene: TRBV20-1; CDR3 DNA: TGCAGTGCTAGAGTGGGTCAGAAGAACACTGAAGCTTTCTTT; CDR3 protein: CSARVGQKNTEAFF
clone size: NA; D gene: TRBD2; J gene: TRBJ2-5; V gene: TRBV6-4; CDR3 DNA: TGTGCCAGCAGTAGGGCGGGAGTGGACACCCAGTACTTC; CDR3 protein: CASSRAGVDTQYF
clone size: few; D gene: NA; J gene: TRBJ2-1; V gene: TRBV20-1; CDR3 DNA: TGCAGTGCTAGCCACGGGGAGATCTCCTACAATGAGCAGTTCTTC; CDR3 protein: CSASHGEISYNEQFF
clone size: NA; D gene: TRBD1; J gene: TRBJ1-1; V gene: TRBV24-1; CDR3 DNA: TGTGCCACCAGTGATCCACCGACAGGGGGGCGAACTGAAGCTTTCTTT; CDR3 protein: CATSDPPTGGRTEAFF
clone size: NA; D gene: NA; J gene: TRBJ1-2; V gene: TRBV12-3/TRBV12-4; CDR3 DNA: TGTGCCAGCAGCTTAGGTAGGGGCCTGTCGCTGTCGGGTGGCTACACCTTC; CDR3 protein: CASSLGRGLSLSGGYTF
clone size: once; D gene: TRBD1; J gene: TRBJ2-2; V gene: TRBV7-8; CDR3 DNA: TGTGCCAGCAGCCGCCGGGACAGAAGAAACACCGGGGAGCTGTTTTTT; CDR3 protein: CASSRRDRRNTGELFF
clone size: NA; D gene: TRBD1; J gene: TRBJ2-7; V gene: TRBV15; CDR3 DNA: TGTGCCACCAGCAGAGGAGGACAGGGGGGTCGCGAGCAGTACTTC; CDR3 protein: CATSRGGQGGREQYF
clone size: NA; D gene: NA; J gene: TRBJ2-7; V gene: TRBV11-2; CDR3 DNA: TGTGCCAGCCGTTGGACAGACTCCCTATACGAGCAGTACTTC; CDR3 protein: CASRWTDSLYEQYF
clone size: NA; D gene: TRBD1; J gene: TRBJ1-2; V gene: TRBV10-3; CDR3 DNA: TGTGCCATCAGTGACCCTGGGACAGTTTTCCTTAACTATGGCTACACCTTC; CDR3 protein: CAISDPGTVFLNYGYTF
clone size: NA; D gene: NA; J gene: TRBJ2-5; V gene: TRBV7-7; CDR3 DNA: TGTGCCAGCAGCTTAGGTCTCAGAGAGTACCAAGAGACCCAGTACTTC; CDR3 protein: CASSLGLREYQETQYF
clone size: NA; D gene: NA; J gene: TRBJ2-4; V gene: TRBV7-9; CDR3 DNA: TGTGCCAGCAGCCCAACAGGGTCCACCAACATTCAGTACTTC; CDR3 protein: CASSPTGSTNIQYF